This TCR beta chain was identified during a study of blood T cell repertoires in COVID-19. Overall study: Spain, Italy and the United States supplied samples that represented acute and convalescent COVID-19. Nucleic acid was either cDNA or gDNA, and it came from T cells, B-cell-depleted T cells, or PBMCs.

Sequencing was performed with immunoSEQ multiplex PCR; in TCRdb, only in-frame clones are kept and a portion is missing. The table includes approximately 210,000 clones, approximately 82% detected once. The receptor comes from a man between 35 and 55 years old who had recovered from COVID-19. Sequenced material: PBMCs or T cells enriched from blood (not recorded which).

The CDR3 reads CASSAQGGSNQPQHF. The CDR3, as DNA: TGTGCCAGCAGTGCACAAGGAGGAAGCAATCAGCCCCAGCATTTT. The chain is built from TRBV27 and TRBJ1-5; D ambiguous. The V gene's germline CDR1 is MNHEY and CDR2 SMNVEV (reference sequence). This CDR3 comprises 15 residues. Trimming left V 5 bases short and J 1 base short, with 12 bases between.